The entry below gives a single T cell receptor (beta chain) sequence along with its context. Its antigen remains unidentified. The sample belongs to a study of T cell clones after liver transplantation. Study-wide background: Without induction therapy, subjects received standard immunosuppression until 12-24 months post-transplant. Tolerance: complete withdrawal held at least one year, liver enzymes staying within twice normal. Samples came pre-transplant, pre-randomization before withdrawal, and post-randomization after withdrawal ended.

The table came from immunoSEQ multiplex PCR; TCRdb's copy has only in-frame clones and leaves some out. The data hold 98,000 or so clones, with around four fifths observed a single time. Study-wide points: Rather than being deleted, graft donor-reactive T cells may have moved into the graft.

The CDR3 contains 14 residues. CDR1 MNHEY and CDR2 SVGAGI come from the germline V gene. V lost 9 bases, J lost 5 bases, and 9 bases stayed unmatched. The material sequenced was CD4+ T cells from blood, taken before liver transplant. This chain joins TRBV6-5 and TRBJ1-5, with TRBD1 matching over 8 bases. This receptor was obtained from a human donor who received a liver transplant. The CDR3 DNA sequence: TGTGCCAGTTCCCCGGACAGGGCGTATCAGCCCCAGCATTTT. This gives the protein CASSPDRAYQPQHF.